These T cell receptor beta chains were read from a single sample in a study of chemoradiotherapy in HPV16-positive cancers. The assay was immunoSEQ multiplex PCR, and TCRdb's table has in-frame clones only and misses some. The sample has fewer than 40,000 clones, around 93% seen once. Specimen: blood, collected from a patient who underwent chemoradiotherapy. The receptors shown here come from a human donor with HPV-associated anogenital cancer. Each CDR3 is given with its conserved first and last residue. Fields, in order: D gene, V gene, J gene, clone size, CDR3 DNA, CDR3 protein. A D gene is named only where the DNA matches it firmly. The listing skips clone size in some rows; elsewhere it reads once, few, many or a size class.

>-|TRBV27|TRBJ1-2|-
TGTGCCAGCAGCTCCCAATCGCACGGACAAATCTATGGCTACACCTTC
CASSSQSHGQIYGYTF
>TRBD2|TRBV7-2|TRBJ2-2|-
TGTGCCAGCAGCTTAACGGCGTTGGGACTAGCGGGAACGACCGGGGAGCTGTTTTTT
CASSLTALGLAGTTGELFF
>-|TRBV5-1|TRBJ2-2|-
TGCGCCAGCAGCTTGGAGTCCCAGACGGAGCTGTTTTTT
CASSLESQTELFF
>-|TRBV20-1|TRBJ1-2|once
TGCAGTGCGGGAGGGAATAATGGCTACACCTTC
CSAGGNNGYTF
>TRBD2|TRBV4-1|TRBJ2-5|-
TGCGCCAGCAGCCAAGATACTAGCGGGGGGGTCGGAGAGACCCAGTACTTC
CASSQDTSGGVGETQYF
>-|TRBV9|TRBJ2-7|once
TGTGCCAGCAGCGTAGCGGGGTCCCCCTCCTACGAGCAGTACTTC
CASSVAGSPSYEQYF
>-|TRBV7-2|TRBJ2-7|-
TGTGCCAGAAAGGCCGAGCAGTACTTC
CARKAEQYF
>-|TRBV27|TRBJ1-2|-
TGTGCCAGCAGTTCGTGGGGGGGAGCTAACTATGGCTACACCTTC
CASSSWGGANYGYTF
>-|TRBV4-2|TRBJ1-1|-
TGTGCCAGCAGCCAAGATTGGACGGTAAACACTGAAGCTTTCTTT
CASSQDWTVNTEAFF
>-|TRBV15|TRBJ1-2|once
TGTGCCACCAGCAGAGATCGAGGGGTGGGAGGCTACACCTTC
CATSRDRGVGGYTF
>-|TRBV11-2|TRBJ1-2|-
TGTGCCAGCAGCTTAGGCCTCTATGGCTACACCTTC
CASSLGLYGYTF
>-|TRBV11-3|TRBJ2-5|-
TGTGCCAGCAGCTTACTTCCGCGTTGGGGGGAGACCCAGTACTTC
CASSLLPRWGETQYF
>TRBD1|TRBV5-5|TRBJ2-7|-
TGTGCCAGCAGCTCCGGGACAGGGGTTAACGAGCAGTACTTC
CASSSGTGVNEQYF